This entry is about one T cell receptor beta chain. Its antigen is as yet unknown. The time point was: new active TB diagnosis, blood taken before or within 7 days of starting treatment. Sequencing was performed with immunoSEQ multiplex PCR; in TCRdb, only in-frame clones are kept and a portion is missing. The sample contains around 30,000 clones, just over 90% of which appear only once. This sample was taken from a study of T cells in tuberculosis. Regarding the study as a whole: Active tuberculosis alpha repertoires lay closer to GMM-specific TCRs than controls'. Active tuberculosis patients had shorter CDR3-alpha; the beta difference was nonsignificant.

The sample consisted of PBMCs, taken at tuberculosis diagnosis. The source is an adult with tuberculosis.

The CDR3 bases are TGTGCCACCAGCCAAGGGACTCAAGAGACTGAAGCTTTCTTT. This sequence encodes CATSQGTQETEAFF. This chain links TRBV15 with TRBJ1-1, with D perhaps TRBD1 (5 bases). Germline V gene sequence: CDR1 LNHNV, CDR2 YYDKDF (reference sequence). CDR3 length: 14 residues. The V and J ends lost 5 bases and 5 bases respectively, with 15 bases between them. Combining the CDR3 with reference TRBV15 and TRBJ1-1 gives the whole variable domain DAMVIQNPRYQVTQFGKPVTLSCSQTLNHNVMYWYQQKSSQAPKLLFHYYDKDFNNEADTPDNFQSRRPNTSFCFLDIRSPGLGDTAMYLCATSQGTQETEAFFGQGTRLTVV.